Listed below are T cell receptor beta chains from one sample, sequenced in a study of cytomegalovirus exposure and HLA in healthy donors. Repertoires were generated with immunoSEQ multiplex PCR, while TCRdb's copy carries only in-frame clones and drops some. This sample has 200,000 to 300,000 clones, with 70% to 90% found just once. Source material: PBMCs. The receptors originated from a woman in her thirties or forties in good health and CMV-seropositive. Both conserved end residues are part of each CDR3. D genes are given only for firm matches. A clone size is listed for some rows: how often the clone was seen (once, few, many), or a class if it is expanded.

j_call cdr3_length d_call v_call clone_size cdr3_aa cdr3_nt
TRBJ2-1 16 TRBD2 TRBV11-2 NA CASSSLAGGTYNEQFF TGTGCCAGCAGCTCTCTAGCGGGAGGCACATACAATGAGCAGTTCTTC
TRBJ2-2 11 NA TRBV27 NA CASSIPGELFF TGTGCCAGCAGCATTCCCGGGGAGCTGTTTTTT
TRBJ2-1 14 TRBD2 TRBV30 NA CAWSRTSAYNEQFF TGTGCCTGGAGTCGGACTAGCGCGTACAATGAGCAGTTCTTC
TRBJ2-7 16 TRBD1 TRBV15 NA CATSSRGDRGSYEQYF TGTGCCACCAGCAGTCGCGGAGACAGGGGTTCCTACGAGCAGTACTTC
TRBJ2-2 13 NA TRBV10-3 NA CAISEQVTGELFF TGTGCCATCAGTGAACAAGTCACCGGGGAGCTGTTTTTT
TRBJ1-4 16 NA TRBV19 NA CASSIPERATNEKLFF TGTGCCAGTAGTATACCGGAGAGGGCAACTAATGAAAAACTGTTTTTT
TRBJ2-7 14 TRBD1 TRBV5-6 NA CASSRNRGLYEQYF TGTGCCAGCAGCCGGAACAGGGGGCTGTACGAGCAGTACTTC
TRBJ2-2 13 TRBD2 TRBV29-1 NA CSVGGSGTGELFF TGCAGCGTTGGCGGGAGTGGCACCGGGGAGCTGTTTTTT
TRBJ2-7 15 TRBD1 TRBV28 NA CASSSGGLISYEQYF TGTGCCAGCAGCTCAGGGGGCCTGATCTCCTACGAGCAGTACTTC
TRBJ1-5 15 NA TRBV28 NA CASSSGELSNQPQHF TGTGCCAGCAGTTCCGGGGAATTAAGCAATCAGCCCCAGCATTTT
TRBJ2-3 16 TRBD2 TRBV7-2 NA CASSLDLAGGTDTQYF TGTGCCAGCAGCTTAGATCTAGCGGGAGGCACAGATACGCAGTATTTT
TRBJ2-3 18 TRBD2 TRBV5-1 NA CASSLVTSGSSPTDTQYF TGCGCCAGCAGCTTGGTAACTAGCGGGAGCTCCCCCACAGATACGCAGTATTTT
TRBJ1-1 15 TRBD1 TRBV30 NA CASTTGTGSLTEAFF TGTGCCTCAACCACCGGGACAGGGAGTCTCACTGAAGCTTTCTTT
TRBJ2-2 16 TRBD1 TRBV28 NA CASSLGEGGHTGELFF TGTGCCAGCAGTTTGGGGGAAGGGGGCCACACCGGGGAGCTGTTTTTT
TRBJ1-2 15 NA TRBV9 NA CASSVEGGSGYGYTF TGTGCCAGCAGCGTAGAAGGAGGGAGTGGCTATGGCTACACCTTC
TRBJ2-3 15 NA TRBV7-2 NA CASSPGLPHTDTQYF TGTGCCAGCAGCCCCGGACTACCCCACACAGATACGCAGTATTTT
TRBJ1-4 13 TRBD1 TRBV28 NA CASGGDRGEKLFF TGTGCCAGCGGGGGGGACAGGGGTGAAAAACTGTTTTTT
TRBJ1-2 15 NA TRBV19 few CAPSRAAGANYGYTF TGTGCCCCTTCAAGGGCGGCGGGGGCTAACTATGGCTACACCTTC
TRBJ1-5 13 TRBD1 TRBV27 once CASRSTGSQPQHF TGTGCCAGCAGGTCGACAGGGAGTCAGCCCCAGCATTTT
TRBJ2-7 19 NA TRBV27 NA CASSKTRESRPPGPYEQYF TGTGCCAGCAGTAAAACCCGGGAGTCCCGGCCTCCAGGACCCTACGAGCAGTACTTC
TRBJ1-2 17 TRBD1 TRBV5-1 NA CASSFPGQTYSIYGYTF TGCGCCAGCAGCTTCCCGGGACAGACCTATAGTATCTATGGCTACACCTTC
TRBJ1-6 15 NA TRBV6-5 NA CASSFYRASHSPLHF TGTGCCAGCAGTTTCTACAGGGCGTCACATTCACCCCTCCACTTT
TRBJ1-5 15 NA TRBV7-8 NA CASSIRGDSNQPQHF TGTGCCAGCAGCATCAGGGGAGATAGCAATCAGCCCCAGCATTTT